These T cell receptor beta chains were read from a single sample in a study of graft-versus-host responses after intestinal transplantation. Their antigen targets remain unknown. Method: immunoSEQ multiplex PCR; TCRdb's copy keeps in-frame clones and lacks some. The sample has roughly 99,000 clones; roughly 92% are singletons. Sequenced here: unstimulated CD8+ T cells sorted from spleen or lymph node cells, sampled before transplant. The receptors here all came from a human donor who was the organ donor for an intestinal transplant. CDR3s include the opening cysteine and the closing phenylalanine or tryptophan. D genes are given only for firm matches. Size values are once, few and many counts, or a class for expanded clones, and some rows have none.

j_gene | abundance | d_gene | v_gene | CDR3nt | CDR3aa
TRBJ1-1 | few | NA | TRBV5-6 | TGTGCCAGCAGCTCCGGTGGCGGCACTGAAGCTTTCTTT | CASSSGGGTEAFF
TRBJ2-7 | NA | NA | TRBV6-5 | TGTGCCAGCGGGGACATAGGTTTCTACGAGCAGTACTTC | CASGDIGFYEQYF
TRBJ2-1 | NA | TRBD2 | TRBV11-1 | TGTGCCAGCAGCATCGGGACTAGCAGTAGCTCCTACAATGAGCAGTTCTTC | CASSIGTSSSSYNEQFF
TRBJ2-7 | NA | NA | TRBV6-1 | TGTGCCAGCAGTGCTACAGGGTACGAGCAGTACTTC | CASSATGYEQYF
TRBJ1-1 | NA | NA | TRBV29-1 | TGCAGCGCTGGGGGTACAGGGAATTCGAACACTGAAGCTTTCTTT | CSAGGTGNSNTEAFF
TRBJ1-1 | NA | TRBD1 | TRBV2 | TGTGCCAGCAGTGACGAGGGGGCAACCGAAGCTTTCTTT | CASSDEGATEAFF
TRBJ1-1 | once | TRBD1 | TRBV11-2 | TGTGCCAGCAGCTCGAAGACAGGGAAGAACACTGAAGCTTTCTTT | CASSSKTGKNTEAFF
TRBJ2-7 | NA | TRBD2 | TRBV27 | TGTGCCAGCAGTTCGGGACTAGCGGGAGGGCCGGAAGCCGAGCAGTACTTC | CASSSGLAGGPEAEQYF
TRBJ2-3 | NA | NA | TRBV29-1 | TGCAGCGTTGAGCAATGGACCCACGAGGGCCCAGATACGCAGTATTTT | CSVEQWTHEGPDTQYF
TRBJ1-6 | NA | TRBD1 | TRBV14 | TGTGCCAGCAACAACCGGGTGACAGGGGGCTCACCCCTCCACTTT | CASNNRVTGGSPLHF
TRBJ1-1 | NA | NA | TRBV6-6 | TGTGCCAGCAGTTACCAACAGGCGAACACTGAAGCTTTCTTT | CASSYQQANTEAFF
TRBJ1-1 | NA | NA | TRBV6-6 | TGTGCCAGCAGCGAGGAAGCTTTCTTT | CASSEEAFF
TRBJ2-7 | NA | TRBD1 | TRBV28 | TGTGCCAGCAGTTTGGCGGGGACAGGGATTTTTGGGCAGTACTTC | CASSLAGTGIFGQYF
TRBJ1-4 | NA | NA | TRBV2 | TGTGCCAGCCGGGACATCAGACTGTTTTTT | CASRDIRLFF
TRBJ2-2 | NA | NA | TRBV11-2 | TGTGCCAGCAGCTTTCGCAGGGCCACCGGGGAGCTGTTTTTT | CASSFRRATGELFF
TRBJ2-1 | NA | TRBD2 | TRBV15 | TGTGCCACCAGCAGAGAAAATATAGCGGGAGGGGTTAGAAATGAGCAGTTCTTC | CATSRENIAGGVRNEQFF
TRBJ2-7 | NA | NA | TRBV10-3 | TGTGCCATCAGTGAGCGGGGAAATTACGAGCAGTACTTC | CAISERGNYEQYF
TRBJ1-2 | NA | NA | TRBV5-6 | TGTGCCAGCAGCTTTTCGTACGTTTGGGGGGGCACTAACTATGGCTACACCTTC | CASSFSYVWGGTNYGYTF
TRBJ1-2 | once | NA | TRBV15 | TGTGCCACCAGCACCTCGCGTGATGGCTACACCTTC | CATSTSRDGYTF
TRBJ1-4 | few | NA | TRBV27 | TGTGCCAGCGCCCCGGACGGAGCGGGACTGTTTTTT | CASAPDGAGLFF
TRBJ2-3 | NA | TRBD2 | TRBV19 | TGTGCCAGTAGTACCCGAGGACTAGCTTCCACAGATACGCAGTATTTT | CASSTRGLASTDTQYF
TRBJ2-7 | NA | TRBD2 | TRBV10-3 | TGTGCCATCAGTGGGAGGCGGGGGGCCCGTATTCAGTACTTC | CAISGRRGARIQYF
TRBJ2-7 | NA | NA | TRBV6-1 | TGTGCCAGCAGTGATCGCCCTACCTACGAGCAGTACTTC | CASSDRPTYEQYF
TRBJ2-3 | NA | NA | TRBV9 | TGTGCCAGCAGCGTAGGTGTATGGTGGGGGGTCGAAGATACGCAGTATTTT | CASSVGVWWGVEDTQYF
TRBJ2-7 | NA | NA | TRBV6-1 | TGTGCCAGCAGTGAATATGCTTCCGAGCAGTACTTC | CASSEYASEQYF
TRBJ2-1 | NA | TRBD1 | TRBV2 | TGTGCCAGCAGCGAGGGACAGGGCAACAATGAGCAGTTCTTC | CASSEGQGNNEQFF
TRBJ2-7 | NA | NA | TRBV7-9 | TGTGCCAGCAGCCCTGGCGGGCCAGCCTACGAGCAGTACTTC | CASSPGGPAYEQYF
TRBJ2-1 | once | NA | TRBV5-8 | TGTGCCAGCAGCTTCTTTCTCGTCGAGCCCAATGAGCAGTTCTTC | CASSFFLVEPNEQFF
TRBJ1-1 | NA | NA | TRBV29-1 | TGCAGCGTTGAAGGGGCGGTCTCCGGGGTGAACACTGAAGCTTTCTTT | CSVEGAVSGVNTEAFF
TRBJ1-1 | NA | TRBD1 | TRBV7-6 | TGTGCCAGCAGCCCCGGGACAGGGGGCACTGAAGCTTTCTTT | CASSPGTGGTEAFF
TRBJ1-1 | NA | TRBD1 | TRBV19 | TGTGCCAGTAGTACGTCCAGACAGGGGAACACTGAAGCTTTCTTT | CASSTSRQGNTEAFF
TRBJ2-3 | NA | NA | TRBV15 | TGTGCGTACAACGACGGGGTCACAGATACGCAGTATTTT | CAYNDGVTDTQYF
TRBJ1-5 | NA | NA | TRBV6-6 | TGTGCCAGCAGTTACTATGGGGGAGGTCAGCCCCAGCATTTT | CASSYYGGGQPQHF
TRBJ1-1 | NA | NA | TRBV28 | TGTGCCAGCATAGGGGAATCGGACACTGAAGCTTTCTTT | CASIGESDTEAFF
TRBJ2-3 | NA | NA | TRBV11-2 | TGTGCCAGCAGCTTACCGGCGGCCCACACAGATACGCAGTATTTT | CASSLPAAHTDTQYF
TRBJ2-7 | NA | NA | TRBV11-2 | TGTGCCAGCAGCCACGGCGGGTTTCAGGACGAGCAGTACTTC | CASSHGGFQDEQYF
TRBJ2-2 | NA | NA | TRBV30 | TGTGCCTGGAAACACCAGACGGGGAATCTCGTTCCCGGGGAGCTGTTTTTT | CAWKHQTGNLVPGELFF
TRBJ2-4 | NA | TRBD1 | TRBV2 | TGTGCCAGACAAGGGACAGTAGAAAACATTCAGTACTTC | CARQGTVENIQYF
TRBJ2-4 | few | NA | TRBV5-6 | TGTGCCAGCAGCCTGTGGACTACCCCCCCAGACTTC | CASSLWTTPPDF
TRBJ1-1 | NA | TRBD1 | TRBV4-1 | TGCGCCAGCAGCCAAGTAAGGGGGCAAGGCACTGAAGCTTTCTTT | CASSQVRGQGTEAFF
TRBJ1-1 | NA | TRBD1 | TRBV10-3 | TGTGCCATCAGTGAGGGGGACAGGGCGGTTTGGAACACTGAAGCTTTCTTT | CAISEGDRAVWNTEAFF